The clone carrying this TCR beta chain was counted only a few times. The antigen is unknown. This entry comes from a study of tumour-infiltrating T cells in Burkitt lymphoma. In the study overall: This cohort included all epidemiological subtypes of Burkitt lymphoma. Overall and progression-free survival were predicted by productive clonality.

Sequencing used immunoSEQ multiplex PCR; TCRdb keeps in-frame clones, though not all of them. The sample lists approximately 46,000 clones, around 29% seen once, with under 3.5% in the top ten. Study outcomes and limitations: Many Burkitt lymphoma patients shared several public clonotypes.

With 5 bases clipped from V and 3 bases from J, the junction kept 5 bases outside the gene matches. The CDR3 extends over 15 amino acids. The germline gives CDR1 SGHVS, CDR2 FQNEAQ. The chain combines TRBV7-8 with TRBJ1-5, with 9 bases aligning to TRBD1. This clonotype originated in a human donor with Burkitt lymphoma. Specimen: tumor tissue. CDR3 sequence: CASSATGGYNQPQHF. CDR3 nucleotide sequence: TGTGCCAGCAGCGCAACAGGGGGCTACAATCAGCCCCAGCATTTT.